The clone carrying this T cell receptor (beta chain) was observed a few times. Its matching antigen is unknown. The sample belongs to a study of early T cells in non-severe SARS-CoV-2 infection. Looking at the study overall: Chains were unpaired, as sequencing was done on bulk RNA from unsorted whole blood.

Unique molecular identifiers tagged individual cDNA molecules. One entry per CDR3 protein results from TCRdb running MiXCR on the 5' RACE reads. The sample includes under 85,000 distinct CDR3 sequences, 14% of them seen just once. Notes on the study in general: Reliance on VDJdb matching favored anti-spike CD8 responses; private and CD4 specificities were missed.

CDR3 size: 13 residues. From germline, CDR1 is MNHNY and CDR2 SVGAGI (reference sequence). Trimming shortened V by 2 bases and J by 6 bases, and 10 bases separated the two germline ends. This receptor was taken from an adult who was a healthcare worker with PCR-confirmed SARS-CoV-2 infection or an uninfected control (not recorded which). The chain recombines TRBV6-6 with TRBJ1-1; D ambiguous. The sequenced sample was whole blood. The CDR3 is CASSYPSPSEAFF. CDR3 nucleotides: TGTGCCAGCAGTTACCCGTCACCATCTGAAGCTTTCTTT.